This passage covers 7 T cell receptor beta chains from one sample sequenced in a study of blood T cell repertoires in COVID-19. TCRdb's table, derived via immunoSEQ multiplex PCR, lists solely in-frame clones and lacks some. The sample consists of some 320,000 clones, around 87% of them appearing once. Sequencing was carried out using peripheral blood. These receptor sequences come from a woman in her fifties or sixties who had recovered from COVID-19.

The chain couples TRBV6-2 or TRBV6-3 to TRBJ1-3; the D is unclear. Trimming left V 5 bases short and J 3 bases short, with 5 bases between. The CDR3 is 12 amino acids. Looked up from germline, CDR1 is MNHEY and CDR2 is SVGEGT. CDR3 coding DNA: TGTGCCAGCAGTAGGAGTGGAAACACCATATATTTT. It codes for CASSRSGNTIYF.

The chain employs TRBV7-9 and TRBJ2-2, with 9 bases aligning to TRBD2. CDR1 is SEHNR, CDR2 FQNEAQ, per germline (reference sequence). V lost 4 bases and J lost 1; bases outside the gene matches: 4. The CDR3 has 16 amino acids. CDR3 amino acids: CASSSSLAGNTGELFF. CDR3 coding DNA: TGTGCCAGCAGCTCCTCACTAGCGGGGAACACCGGGGAGCTGTTTTTT.

This clone appeared once. The chain links TRBV19 to TRBJ2-1, with 8 positions matching TRBD2. This CDR3 comprises 15 residues. J lost 2 bases, V lost 7 bases, and 7 bases had no gene match. Germline CDR1 LNHDA, CDR2 SQIVND (reference sequence). CDR3 amino acids: CASTPRGDPYNEQFF. The CDR3, as DNA: TGTGCCAGTACCCCGCGGGGGGATCCCTACAATGAGCAGTTCTTC.

J is TRBJ1-5 and V is TRBV7-8; D possibly corresponds to TRBD1 (6 bases). Trimming shortened V by 8 bases and J by 5 bases, and 22 bases separated the two germline ends. Germline V CDR1 and CDR2: SGHVS, FQNEAQ. The length of the CDR3 is 16 residues. CDR3 sequence (DNA): TGTGCCAGCTTCGCGGGGGCCGGAGGGGTTCATCAGCCCCAGCATTTT. It codes for CASFAGAGGVHQPQHF.

The chain recombines TRBV18 with TRBJ1-2, with 7 bases identical to TRBD1. V dropped 0 bases and J dropped 2; count of bases not matched to a gene: 3. The CDR3 length is 15 residues. Per germline, CDR1 KGHSH and CDR2 LQKENI. As DNA, the CDR3 is TGTGCCAGCTCACCACCGGGACAGTCAAACTATGGCTACACCTTC. Translated: CASSPPGQSNYGYTF.

The chain carries TRBV6-6 and TRBJ1-1, with a tentative D call TRBD1 (6 bases). Between the trimmed V and J ends, which lost 5 bases and 4 bases, there was a span of 20 bases. Germline values: CDR1 MNHNY, CDR2 SVGAGI (reference sequence). The CDR3 totals 16 residues. CDR3 amino acids: CASSPLRGGVITEAFF. In DNA form, the CDR3 reads TGTGCCAGCAGTCCGCTTAGGGGGGGCGTGATCACTGAAGCTTTCTTT.

The V and J genes are TRBV7-9 and TRBJ2-3, with 10 bases matching TRBD1. Germline CDR1 reads SEHNR; CDR2 reads FQNEAQ (reference sequence). The CDR3 totals 14 residues. V dropped 4 bases and J dropped 6; count of bases not matched to a gene: 4. The CDR3 sequence: CASSSGTGVDTQYF. The CDR3 DNA reads TGTGCCAGCAGCTCCGGGACAGGGGTGGATACGCAGTATTTT.